The 18 T cell receptor beta chains in this list originate from one sample, sequenced in a study of blood T cell repertoires in COVID-19. Profiled with immunoSEQ multiplex PCR; TCRdb holds only in-frame clones, not every one. Of about 97,000 clones detected, around 88% appear once; the ten largest clones hold around 2.2%. Sequences were obtained from peripheral blood. These receptors all come from a man aged 50-59 years with COVID-19, enrolled during active disease.

The CDR3 here is CATATGAHSSGANVLTF. The CDR3 DNA follows: TGTGCCACCGCGACAGGGGCCCATAGCTCTGGGGCCAACGTCCTGACTTTC. The genes are TRBV10-3 and TRBJ2-6; 8 bases match TRBD1. V gave up 10 bases and J gave up 0 bases; unmatched junction bases: 11. Per the germline V gene, CDR1 is ENHRY and CDR2 is SYGVKD. The CDR3 loop spans 17 amino acids.

J is TRBJ2-7 and V is TRBV28; 11 bases align to TRBD1. The CDR3 has 15 amino acids. Germline trimming cut 7 bases from V and 4 bases from J; bases unmatched to any gene: 9. CDR1 and CDR2 (germline): MDHEN, SYDVKM. CDR3 nucleotide sequence: TGTGCCAGCACCCGGGGGGGACAGGGGGAATACGAGCAGTACTTC. The encoded protein is CASTRGGQGEYEQYF.

This chain links TRBV5-1 with TRBJ1-2, with TRBD1 identical over 8 bases. Germline values: CDR1 SGHRS, CDR2 YFSETQ. The junction had 3 bases not matched to a gene; V was cut back by 2 bases and J by 3 bases. The CDR3 runs to 14 residues. CDR3 loop: CASSFGQGYYGYTF. DNA of the CDR3: TGCGCCAGCAGCTTTGGACAGGGATACTATGGCTACACCTTC.

V gene TRBV27 combines with J gene TRBJ2-3, with D maybe TRBD2 (5 bases). Germline CDR1 reads MNHEY; CDR2 reads SMNVEV (reference sequence). The CDR3 is 14 amino acids. V lost 3 bases and J 6 bases, leaving 13 bases between the germline ends. CDR3 in amino acids: CASSFFPGWDTQYF. In nucleotides, the CDR3 is TGTGCCAGCAGTTTTTTTCCGGGGTGGGATACGCAGTATTTT.

The rearrangement uses TRBV24-1 and TRBJ1-2; D is undetermined. V lost 3 bases and J 0 bases, leaving 4 bases between the germline ends. Germline CDR1 is KGHDR and CDR2 is SFDVKD. The CDR3 contains 13 residues. The CDR3 DNA follows: TGTGCCACCAGTGATCAGACTAACTATGGCTACACCTTC. The encoded protein is CATSDQTNYGYTF.

The V call is TRBV7-9, the J call TRBJ1-1; TRBD1 matches at 7 bases. V lost 5 bases and J lost 0; bases outside the gene matches: 3. Germline V gene sequence: CDR1 SEHNR, CDR2 FQNEAQ (reference sequence). The CDR3 spans 14 residues. The CDR3 is CASSQQGVNTEAFF. Here the CDR3 DNA reads TGTGCCAGCAGCCAGCAGGGGGTGAACACTGAAGCTTTCTTT.

This rearrangement joins TRBV14 to TRBJ2-2; no reliable D call. Germline CDR1 is SGHDN and CDR2 is FVKESK. V lost 4 bases and J lost 1, with 7 bases in between. The CDR3 extends over 14 amino acids. CDR3 sequence reads: CASSPRQNTGELFF. In nucleotides, the CDR3 is TGTGCCAGCAGCCCCCGACAGAACACCGGGGAGCTGTTTTTT. Full variable domain (missing parts from reference TRBV14 and TRBJ2-2): EAGVTQFPSHSVIEKGQTVTLRCDPISGHDNLYWYRRVMGKEIKFLLHFVKESKQDESGMPNNRFLAERTGGTYSTLKVQPAELEDSGVYFCASSPRQNTGELFFGEGSRLTVL.

J is TRBJ1-2 and V is TRBV5-1; D ambiguous. Germline V gene sequence: CDR1 SGHRS, CDR2 YFSETQ. Trimming removed 2 bases from V and 2 bases from J, with 7 bases in between. The CDR3 consists of 13 residues. The CDR3 loop reads CASSLSTNYGYTF. DNA for the CDR3: TGCGCCAGCAGCTTATCCACAAACTATGGCTACACCTTC.

The chain couples TRBV7-2 to TRBJ1-2, with 8 bases fitting TRBD1. V shed 5 bases, J shed 8 bases, and the junction held 16 bases outside the gene matches. The CDR3 has 16 amino acids. The germline CDR1 and CDR2 sequences are SGHTA and FQGNSA. CDR3 coding DNA: TGTGCCAGCAGCATACCCCACATCTCAGGGGGCGCGGGCTACACCTTC. It encodes CASSIPHISGGAGYTF.

This chain joins TRBV28 and TRBJ2-7; 7 nucleotides line up with TRBD1. Looked up from germline, CDR1 is MDHEN and CDR2 is SYDVKM. Trimming cost V 5 bases and J 0 bases; bases outside gene matches: 1. The CDR3 runs 13 residues. CDR3 coding DNA: TGTGCCAGCAGTGACAGGGCCTCCTACGAGCAGTACTTC. Translating it yields CASSDRASYEQYF.

This chain uses TRBV12-3 or TRBV12-4 with TRBJ2-5; possibly TRBD1 for D (6 bases). The CDR3 extends over 13 amino acids. Trimming pared 7 bases from V and 1 base from J, leaving 10 bases between. The CDR3 sequence is CASTPDSQETQYF. Here the CDR3 DNA reads TGTGCCAGCACTCCGGACAGCCAAGAGACCCAGTACTTC.

In this sample, this clone turned up a few times. The chain carries TRBV7-3 and TRBJ2-2, with D uncertain. CDR1 SGHTA and CDR2 FQGTGA come from the germline V gene. CDR3 length equals 14 residues. Trimming took off 0 bases at V and 6 bases at J, with 8 bases between the two ends. CDR3 DNA: TGTGCCAGCAGCTTAACGCGAATATCCGGGGAGCTGTTTTTT. Its protein product is CASSLTRISGELFF.

This rearrangement joins TRBV2 to TRBJ2-1; D unresolved. The CDR3 contains 13 residues. Germline V CDR1 and CDR2: SNHLY, FYNNEI. Trimming took off 7 bases at V and 8 bases at J, with 15 bases between the two ends. The CDR3 bases are TGTGCCAGCACCGAGTATCGCCCGGATGAGCAGTTCTTC. Protein sequence: CASTEYRPDEQFF.

This chain connects TRBV4-2 to TRBJ1-5; 9 nucleotides line up with TRBD1. Germline V lookup: CDR1 LGHNA, CDR2 YNFKEQ. The J segment lost 7 bases and the V segment lost 4 bases, leaving 11 bases of the junction unmatched. The CDR3 loop spans 16 amino acids. This chain's CDR3 is CASSPQGQGSRQPQHF. DNA of the CDR3: TGTGCCAGCAGCCCTCAGGGACAGGGAAGCAGGCAGCCCCAGCATTTT.

The V and J genes are TRBV12-3 or TRBV12-4 and TRBJ1-4; 9 bases are a match to TRBD1. The length of the CDR3 is 13 residues. The J segment lost 8 bases and the V segment lost 10 bases, leaving 8 bases of the junction unmatched. CDR3 loop: CATQGQGAEKLFF. DNA for the CDR3: TGTGCCACCCAGGGACAGGGCGCCGAAAAACTGTTTTTT.

The J gene is TRBJ1-4, the V gene TRBV2, with a tentative D call TRBD1 (6 bases). Germline lookup yields CDR1 SNHLY and CDR2 FYNNEI. This CDR3 has 14 amino acids. V gave up 6 bases and J gave up 8 bases, with 16 bases separating them. The CDR3: CASRRAGVREKLFF. The CDR3 bases are TGTGCCAGCAGGAGGGCAGGGGTTAGAGAAAAACTGTTTTTT.

The rearrangement links TRBV5-5 to TRBJ2-3, with 9 bases matching TRBD2. V was pared by 0 bases and J by 1 base, with 3 bases of the junction left unmatched. Germline CDR1 SGHKS, CDR2 YYEKEE (reference sequence). The length of the CDR3 is 16 residues. Here the CDR3 reads CASSLAPSGGTDTQYF. The CDR3 DNA reads TGTGCCAGCAGCTTGGCCCCTAGCGGGGGCACAGATACGCAGTATTTT.

The V call is TRBV4-3, the J call TRBJ1-2, with TRBD1 matching 7 bases. V gave up 4 bases and J gave up 3 bases; unmatched junction bases: 8. Germline V gene lookup returns CDR1 LGHNA and CDR2 YSLEER. The CDR3 is 15 residues long. CDR3 nucleotide sequence: TGCGCCAGCAGCCCACGGGACAGCCTCTACTATGGCTACACCTTC. This encodes CASSPRDSLYYGYTF.